This section outlines one TCR beta chain sequence together with its context. This specimen belongs to a study of HIV-infected patients and healthy controls. Trimming took 0 bases from V and 9 from J, leaving 10 bases between them. This CDR3 is built from 14 residues. Germline-derived CDR1 and CDR2 are SGDLS and YYNGEE. TCRdb itself ran the 5' RACE reads through MiXCR, one entry per CDR3 protein. The sample lists 18,000 or so distinct CDR3 sequences, roughly 20% occurring once. Sequences were obtained from CD8+ T cells from blood. The sequence derives from a human donor in good health. The gene calls are TRBV9 and TRBJ1-6; D gene uncertain. The CDR3 is CASSVAQDGSPLHF. In DNA, the CDR3 is TGTGCCAGCAGCGTAGCTCAGGACGGTTCACCCCTCCACTTT.